This is a list of T cell receptor beta chains from one sample in a study of cytomegalovirus exposure and HLA in healthy donors. Assay used: immunoSEQ multiplex PCR; TCRdb lists only in-frame clones, some missing. The sample shows some 170,000 clones, roughly 80% of them seen only once. The specimen was PBMCs. Receptors were obtained from a woman in her twenties or thirties in good health and CMV-seropositive. Both conserved end residues are part of each CDR3. A D gene is named only where the DNA matches it firmly. Clone size, where shown, is once, few, many, or a class for clones that have expanded.

>.|.|TRBJ1-2|TRBV29-1
CSVGGASYGYTF
TGCAGCGTTGGCGGGGCATCCTATGGCTACACCTTC
>.|.|TRBJ1-6|TRBV27
CASSLTMANSPLHF
TGTGCCAGCAGTTTGACTATGGCAAATTCACCCCTCCACTTT
>.|.|TRBJ1-1|TRBV19
CASSISQLGLWGRTEAFF
TGTGCCAGTAGTATCTCCCAACTGGGGTTATGGGGGAGGACTGAAGCTTTCTTT
>.|.|TRBJ2-7|TRBV9
CASSALSGGYEQYF
TGTGCCAGCAGCGCCCTCTCCGGGGGCTACGAGCAGTACTTC
>TRBD2|.|TRBJ2-2|TRBV7-9
CASSHPAGQRGVNTGELFF
TGTGCCAGCAGCCATCCGGCCGGGCAGCGGGGGGTAAACACCGGGGAGCTGTTTTTT
>.|.|TRBJ1-2|TRBV7-2
CASSLGRQGFYTF
TGTGCCAGCAGCTTAGGGCGCCAGGGTTTCTACACCTTC
>TRBD1|few|TRBJ1-4|TRBV5-6
CASSSTGYGKLFF
TGTGCCAGCAGTTCGACAGGGTATGGAAAACTGTTTTTT
>.|.|TRBJ1-2|TRBV11-2
CASMGAYGYTF
TGTGCCAGCATGGGGGCCTATGGCTACACCTTC
>TRBD2|.|TRBJ2-1|TRBV9
CATIRTSGYYNEQFF
TGTGCCACTATACGGACTAGCGGATACTACAATGAGCAGTTCTTC
>.|few|TRBJ1-2|TRBV4-1
CASSQGATVNYGYTF
TGCGCCAGCAGCCAAGGGGCCACCGTGAACTATGGCTACACCTTC
>.|few|TRBJ1-1|TRBV6-4
CASSEQPNTEAFF
TGTGCCAGCAGTGAACAGCCTAACACTGAAGCTTTCTTT
>.|.|TRBJ1-1|TRBV5-1
CASSLYRIGGGEAFF
TGCGCCAGCAGCTTGTATCGGATCGGGGGAGGTGAAGCTTTCTTT
>TRBD1|.|TRBJ2-3|TRBV7-8
CASSPDRGRASTDTQYF
TGTGCCAGCAGCCCAGACAGGGGGCGAGCAAGCACAGATACGCAGTATTTT
>TRBD2|.|TRBJ2-3|TRBV7-3
CASSLSAGEFTDTQYF
TGTGCCAGCAGCTTATCAGCGGGGGAATTCACAGATACGCAGTATTTT
>TRBD1|.|TRBJ2-1|TRBV5-6
CASSLFSGTGDREQFF
TGTGCCAGCAGCTTGTTCAGCGGGACAGGGGATCGTGAGCAGTTCTTC
>TRBD2|.|TRBJ2-1|TRBV11-2
CASSLGDLAGGNEQFF
TGTGCCAGCAGCTTAGGGGACCTAGCGGGGGGGAATGAGCAGTTCTTC
>.|.|TRBJ2-2|TRBV7-9
CASSLSQVSGELFF
TGTGCCAGCAGCTTAAGTCAGGTCAGCGGGGAGCTGTTTTTT
>TRBD1|.|TRBJ2-3|TRBV4-3
CASSQGGQGGVYTQYF
TGCGCCAGCAGCCAAGGGGGACAGGGGGGAGTCTATACGCAGTATTTT
>TRBD1|.|TRBJ1-6|TRBV4-3
CASSQDGTGGFIYNSPLHF
TGCGCCAGCAGCCAAGACGGGACAGGGGGATTCATTTATAATTCACCCCTCCACTTT
>.|.|TRBJ2-3|TRBV4-3
CASSQRDREADTQYF
TGCGCCAGCAGCCAAAGAGACAGGGAGGCAGATACGCAGTATTTT
>TRBD2|few|TRBJ2-2|TRBV6-1
CASSSSGAGTGELFF
TGTGCCAGCAGTTCCAGCGGGGCTGGCACCGGGGAGCTGTTTTTT
>TRBD1|few|TRBJ1-2|TRBV7-3
CASSATGNHGYTF
TGTGCCAGCAGCGCGACAGGGAACCATGGCTACACCTTC
>TRBD1|.|TRBJ1-1|TRBV4-2
CASSPKSRDRGRKNTEAFF
TGTGCCAGCAGCCCCAAGTCCCGGGACAGGGGGCGGAAGAACACTGAAGCTTTCTTT
>.|once|TRBJ1-2|TRBV7-2
CASSPTQRGPGYTF
TGTGCCAGCAGCCCAACCCAAAGAGGCCCCGGCTACACCTTC
>.|.|TRBJ2-1|TRBV27
CASSLGRISYNEQFF
TGTGCCAGCAGTTTGGGCCGGATCTCCTACAATGAGCAGTTCTTC
>TRBD1|.|TRBJ2-2|TRBV11-2
CASSSRDRDTGELFF
TGTGCCAGCAGCTCCCGGGACAGGGATACCGGGGAGCTGTTTTTT
>TRBD1|.|TRBJ2-7|TRBV6-5
CASSFLQGAHEQYF
TGTGCCAGCAGTTTTTTACAGGGGGCCCACGAGCAGTACTTC
>TRBD1|.|TRBJ1-2|TRBV5-6
CASSLEGAIGHGYTF
TGTGCCAGCAGCTTGGAGGGGGCGATCGGGCATGGCTACACCTTC
>.|.|TRBJ2-3|TRBV2
CASSARGHTQYF
TGTGCCAGCAGTGCACGTGGGCATACGCAGTATTTT
>.|.|TRBJ1-2|TRBV5-1
CASSSNRVPAYGYTF
TGCGCCAGCAGTTCAAACAGGGTACCGGCCTATGGCTACACCTTC
>.|.|TRBJ2-7|TRBV13
CASSLVRGGEQYF
TGTGCCAGCAGCTTAGTAAGGGGAGGTGAGCAGTACTTC
>TRBD1|.|TRBJ2-1|TRBV7-9
CASSLTGRLRNEQFF
TGTGCCAGCAGCTTGACAGGGCGTTTGAGAAATGAGCAGTTCTTC
>.|few|TRBJ1-6|TRBV13
CASSPRGHNYNSPLHF
TGTGCCAGCAGCCCTAGAGGTCACAACTATAATTCACCCCTCCACTTT
>TRBD2|.|TRBJ2-5|TRBV28
CASSFPGLGQYF
TGTGCCAGCAGTTTTCCGGGACTAGGACAGTACTTC
>TRBD1|.|TRBJ2-1|TRBV6-1
CASSEGFGTGVNEQFF
TGTGCCAGCAGTGAAGGTTTCGGGACAGGGGTTAATGAGCAGTTCTTC
>.|once|TRBJ2-7|TRBV28
CASSLLYGGSREEQYF
TGTGCCAGCAGTTTACTATATGGGGGGAGCCGGGAAGAGCAGTACTTC
>.|.|TRBJ1-2|TRBV5-4
CASSLGPVSFYGYTF
TGTGCCAGCAGCTTGGGGCCAGTTTCCTTCTATGGCTACACCTTC
>TRBD1|few|TRBJ2-6|TRBV5-6
CASSLGTGGWSGANVLTF
TGTGCCAGCAGCTTAGGGACAGGGGGCTGGTCTGGGGCCAACGTCCTGACTTTC
>TRBD1|.|TRBJ1-4|TRBV11-2
CASSSRQGGEKLFF
TGTGCCAGCAGCTCACGACAGGGTGGCGAAAAACTGTTTTTT
>TRBD1|.|TRBJ2-5|TRBV11-2
CASSFLGQGGQETQYF
TGTGCCAGCAGCTTCCTTGGACAGGGGGGCCAAGAGACCCAGTACTTC
>.|.|TRBJ1-1|TRBV30
CAWSSDSNTEAFF
TGTGCCTGGAGTAGCGACTCGAACACTGAAGCTTTCTTT
>TRBD1|.|TRBJ1-5|TRBV4-2
CASSQEDREGQPQHF
TGTGCCAGCAGCCAGGAGGACAGGGAGGGTCAGCCCCAGCATTTT
>.|.|TRBJ2-1|TRBV6-5
CASNIRVSSYNEQFF
TGTGCCAGCAATATCAGGGTTAGCTCCTACAATGAGCAGTTCTTC
>.|.|TRBJ2-5|TRBV20-1
CSASPKETQYF
TGCAGTGCTAGCCCTAAAGAGACCCAGTACTTC
>.|.|TRBJ1-2|TRBV20-1
CSAPTGYGYTF
TGCAGTGCCCCGACAGGTTATGGCTACACCTTC
>TRBD1|.|TRBJ2-1|TRBV27
CASSLGQGSTYNEQFF
TGTGCCAGCAGTTTAGGACAGGGTAGTACCTACAATGAGCAGTTCTTC
>TRBD1|few|TRBJ2-7|TRBV18
CASSPQLRTGEDEQYF
TGTGCCAGCTCACCACAACTGCGGACAGGGGAGGACGAGCAGTACTTC
>.|.|TRBJ1-1|TRBV6-5
CASSALDFTGTEAFF
TGTGCCAGCAGCGCCCTAGATTTTACGGGGACTGAAGCTTTCTTT
>TRBD2|few|TRBJ2-1|TRBV9
CASSPSGVQHNEQFF
TGTGCCAGCAGCCCGAGCGGGGTGCAACACAATGAGCAGTTCTTC
>.|.|TRBJ1-1|TRBV2
CASSTFRGTEAFF
TGTGCCAGCAGTACATTCAGGGGTACTGAAGCTTTCTTT